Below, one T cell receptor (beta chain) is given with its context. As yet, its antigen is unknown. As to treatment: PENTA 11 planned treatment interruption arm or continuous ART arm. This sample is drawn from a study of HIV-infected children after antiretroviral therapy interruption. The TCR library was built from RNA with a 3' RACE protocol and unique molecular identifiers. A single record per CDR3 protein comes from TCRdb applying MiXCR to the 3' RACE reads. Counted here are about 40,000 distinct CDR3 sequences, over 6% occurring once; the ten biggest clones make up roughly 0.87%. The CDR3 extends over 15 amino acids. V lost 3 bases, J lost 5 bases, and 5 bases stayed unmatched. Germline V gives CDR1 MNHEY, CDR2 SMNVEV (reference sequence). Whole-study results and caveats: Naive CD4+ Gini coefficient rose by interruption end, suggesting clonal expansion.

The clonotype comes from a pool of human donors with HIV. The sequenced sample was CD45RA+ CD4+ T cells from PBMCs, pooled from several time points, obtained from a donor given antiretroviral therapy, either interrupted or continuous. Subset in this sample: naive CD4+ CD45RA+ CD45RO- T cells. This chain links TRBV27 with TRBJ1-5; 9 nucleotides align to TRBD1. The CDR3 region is CASSFGGQGHQPQHF. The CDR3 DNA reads TGTGCCAGCAGTTTTGGGGGACAGGGTCATCAGCCCCAGCATTTT.